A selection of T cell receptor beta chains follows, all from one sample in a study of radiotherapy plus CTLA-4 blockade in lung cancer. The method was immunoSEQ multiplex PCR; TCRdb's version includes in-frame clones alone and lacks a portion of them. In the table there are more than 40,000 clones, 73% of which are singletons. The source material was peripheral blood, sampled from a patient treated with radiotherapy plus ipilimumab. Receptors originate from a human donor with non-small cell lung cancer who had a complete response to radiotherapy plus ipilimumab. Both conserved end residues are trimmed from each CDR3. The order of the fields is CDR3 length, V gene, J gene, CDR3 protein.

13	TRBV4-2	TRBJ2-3	ASSQGTRSTDTQY
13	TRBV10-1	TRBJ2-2	ASRPGQTNTGELF
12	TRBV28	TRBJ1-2	ASIRGGVDYGYT
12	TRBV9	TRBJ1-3	ASSGASSGNTIY
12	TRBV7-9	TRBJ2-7	ASSSDRGYYEQY
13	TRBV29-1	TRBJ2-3	SVDTRLGITDTQY
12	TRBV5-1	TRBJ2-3	ASSVTSGGAAQY
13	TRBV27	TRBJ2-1	ASSLWLAGGNEQF
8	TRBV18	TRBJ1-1	ASSISEAF
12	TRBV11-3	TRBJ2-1	ASSFGGSGDEQF
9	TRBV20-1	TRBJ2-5	SAEFQETQY
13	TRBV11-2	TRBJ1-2	ASSLLQGWLWGYT
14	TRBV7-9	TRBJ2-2	ASSSWRLQNTGELF
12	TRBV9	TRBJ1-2	ASSVDRVGYGYT
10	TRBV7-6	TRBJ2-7	ASSLGSGEQY